What follows is one T cell receptor beta chain and its context. Its specificity is unknown. The data belong to a study of cytomegalovirus exposure and HLA in healthy donors. Regarding the study as a whole: In vitro data verified three CMV-associated chains as specific for CMV antigens. It has been reported that TCR beta sequences accurately predicted the HLA-A and HLA-B alleles of most subjects. In a later analysis, TCR beta V- and J-gene trimming was associated with a missense DCLRE1C variant.

The PCR contained 60 Vbeta and 13 Jbeta primers. Sequencing was performed with immunoSEQ multiplex PCR; in TCRdb, only in-frame clones are kept and a portion is missing. The sample has 30,000 to 35,000 clones. V lost 4 bases and J lost 6; bases outside the gene matches: 3. The CDR3 length is 14 residues. Germline loops: CDR1 SGHAT, CDR2 FQDESV (reference sequence). Sequences were obtained from PBMCs. The sequence was collected from a woman in her forties in good health and CMV-seropositive. The rearrangement joins TRBV11-1 to TRBJ1-2, with TRBD1 matching 12 bases. The CDR3 nucleotides read TGTGCCAGCAGCTCCCGGGACAGGGGGCATGGCTACACCTTC. This codes for CASSSRDRGHGYTF.